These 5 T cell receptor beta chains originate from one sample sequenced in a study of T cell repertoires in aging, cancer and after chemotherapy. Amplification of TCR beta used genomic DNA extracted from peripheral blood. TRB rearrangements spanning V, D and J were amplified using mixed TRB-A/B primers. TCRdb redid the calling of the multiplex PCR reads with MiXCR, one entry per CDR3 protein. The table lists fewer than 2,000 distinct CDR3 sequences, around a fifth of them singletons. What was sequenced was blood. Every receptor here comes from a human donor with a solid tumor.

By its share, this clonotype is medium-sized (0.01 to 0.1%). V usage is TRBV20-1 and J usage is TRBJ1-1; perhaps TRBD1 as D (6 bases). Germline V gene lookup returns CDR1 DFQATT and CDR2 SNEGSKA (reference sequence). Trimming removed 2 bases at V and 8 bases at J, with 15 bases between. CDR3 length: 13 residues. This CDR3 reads CSARPLGAEEAFF. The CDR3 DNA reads TGCAGTGCTAGACCCCTGGGGGCGGAGGAAGCTTTCTTT.

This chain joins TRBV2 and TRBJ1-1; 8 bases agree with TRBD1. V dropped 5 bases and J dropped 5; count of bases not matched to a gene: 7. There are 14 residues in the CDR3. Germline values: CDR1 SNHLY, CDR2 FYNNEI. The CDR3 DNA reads TGTGCCAGCAGTCCCCGCAGGGGGCTTACTGAAGCTTTCTTT. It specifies CASSPRRGLTEAFF.

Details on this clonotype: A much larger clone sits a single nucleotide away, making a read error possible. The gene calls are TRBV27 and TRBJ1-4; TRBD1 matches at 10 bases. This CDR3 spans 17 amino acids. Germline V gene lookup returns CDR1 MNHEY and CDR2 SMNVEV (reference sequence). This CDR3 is CASSVPPGQGFNEKLIF. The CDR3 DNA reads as TGTGCCAGCAGCGTACCGCCGGGACAGGGGTTTAATGAAAAACTGATTTTT.

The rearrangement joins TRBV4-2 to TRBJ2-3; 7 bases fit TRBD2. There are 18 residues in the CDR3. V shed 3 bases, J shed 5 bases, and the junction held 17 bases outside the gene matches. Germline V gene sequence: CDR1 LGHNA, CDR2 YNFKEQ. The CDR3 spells CASSHPSKKREDIDTQYF. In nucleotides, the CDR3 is TGTGCCAGCAGCCATCCTTCAAAGAAGCGGGAAGACATAGATACGCAGTATTTT.

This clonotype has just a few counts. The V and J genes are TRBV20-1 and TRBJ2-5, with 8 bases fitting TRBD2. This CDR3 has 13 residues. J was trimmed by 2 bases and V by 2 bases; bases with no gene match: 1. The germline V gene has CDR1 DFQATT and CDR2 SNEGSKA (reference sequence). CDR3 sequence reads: CSARLAGQETQYF. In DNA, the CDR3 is TGCAGTGCTAGACTAGCGGGTCAAGAGACCCAGTACTTC.